This T cell receptor (beta chain) was documented in a study of T cell responses to AZD1222 COVID-19 vaccine. Study at large: Recipients boosted at about 4 weeks or about 12 weeks are pooled.

Trimming left V 5 bases short and J 6 bases short, with 14 bases between. Germline lookup yields CDR1 SQVTM and CDR2 ANQGSEA. The CDR3 is made up of 12 amino acids. Regarding the study as a whole: In the spike-specific TCR repertoire, nearly half reportedly target unmutated variant regions. Spike was spanned by vaccine-associated CD4 TCRs, with dominance at 160-218 and 743-854. Donors skewed white British and female; clonal diversity was possibly underestimated.

The table came from immunoSEQ multiplex PCR; TCRdb's copy has only in-frame clones and leaves some out. The sample lists some 140,000 clones; 85% to 95% were seen once. This clone was picked up a small number of times. The antigen is unknown. Source: peripheral blood, taken on day 0 of AZD1222 vaccination. The receptor was derived from an adult in good health. The gene calls are TRBV29-1 and TRBJ2-7; no clear D. This CDR3 is CSVYLDKGEQYF. The CDR3 DNA sequence: TGCAGCGTTTATCTCGATAAGGGCGAGCAGTACTTC.